The clone carrying this TCR beta chain was counted a few times. This sample is drawn from a study of blood T cell repertoires in COVID-19. The overall study: From T cells, B-cell-depleted T cells, or PBMCs came the material, which was cDNA or gDNA.

Between the trimmed V and J ends, which lost 2 bases and 5 bases, there was a span of 10 bases. This CDR3 has 14 amino acids. Germline CDR1 and CDR2: SEHNR and FQNEAQ (reference sequence). Participants' own reports of clinical history determined their cohort assignment. For recovered donors of Cohort 3, there were two negative PCRs, clearance, or symptom resolution. The assay was immunoSEQ multiplex PCR, and TCRdb's table has in-frame clones only and misses some. The sample includes over 150,000 clones, 82% of them seen just once. The TCR sequence derives from a man aged 40-55 years who had recovered from COVID-19. Sequenced: PBMCs or T cells enriched from blood (not recorded which). V is TRBV7-9 and J is TRBJ2-1; D perhaps matches TRBD2 (5 bases). DNA for the CDR3: TGTGCCAGCAGCTTACAAGCGGCGGACAATGAGCAGTTCTTC. The encoded protein is CASSLQAADNEQFF.